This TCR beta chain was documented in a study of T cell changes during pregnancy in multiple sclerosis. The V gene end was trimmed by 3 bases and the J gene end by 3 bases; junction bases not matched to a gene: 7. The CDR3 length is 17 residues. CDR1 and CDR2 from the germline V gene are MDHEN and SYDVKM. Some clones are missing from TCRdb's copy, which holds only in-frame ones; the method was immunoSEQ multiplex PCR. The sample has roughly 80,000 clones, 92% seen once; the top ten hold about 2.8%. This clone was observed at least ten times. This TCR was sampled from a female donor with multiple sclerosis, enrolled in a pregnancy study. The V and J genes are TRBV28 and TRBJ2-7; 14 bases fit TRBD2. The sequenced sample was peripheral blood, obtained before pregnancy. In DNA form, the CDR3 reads TGTGCCAGCAGTTTCAGGACTAGCGGGAGGACCTTCTACGAGCAGTACTTC. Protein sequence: CASSFRTSGRTFYEQYF. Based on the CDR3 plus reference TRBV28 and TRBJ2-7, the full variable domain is DVKVTQSSRYLVKRTGEKVFLECVQDMDHENMFWYRQDPGLGLRLIYFSYDVKMKEKGDIPEGYSVSREKKERFSLILESASTNQTSMYLCASSFRTSGRTFYEQYFGPGTRLTVT.